The clone carrying this T cell receptor (beta chain) was counted ten times or more. Its antigen is currently unknown. This sample was taken from a study of identical twins. General study points: High-abundance cord blood beta clonotypes had fewer insertions; memory repertoires showed none. Because invariant MAIT and iNKT cells could be present, zero-insertion analyses could be partly confounded.

The CDR3 runs to 19 residues. Per germline, CDR1 SGHAT and CDR2 FQNNGV. Unmatched junction bases numbered 10, after V lost 0 bases and J lost 3 bases. TCRdb reprocessed the 5' RACE reads with MiXCR, giving one entry per CDR3 protein. The table lists roughly 690,000 distinct CDR3 sequences, roughly 6.2% of them singletons. The sample was naive T cells sorted from blood. The V and J genes are TRBV11-2 and TRBJ2-7, with TRBD2 matching over 14 bases. The receptor's source is a man younger than 35 in good health. CDR3 nucleotide sequence: TGTGCCAGCAGCTTAGATTTAGGGACTAGCGGGAGAAGACTCTACGAGCAGTACTTC. It encodes CASSLDLGTSGRRLYEQYF.